These 2 T cell receptor beta chains were sequenced from one sample in a study of beta chain features in type 1 diabetes. General study findings and limits: When Type 1 diabetes patients were examined, their TCRB CDR3s proved moderately but significantly shorter in all four CD4+ subsets.

Every isolated RNA sample was fully reverse transcribed, so sequencing captured expressed TCRB transcripts. The table came from immunoSEQ multiplex PCR; TCRdb's copy has only in-frame clones and leaves some out. The table lists over 600,000 clones, around an eighth of them singletons. Which antigens these TCRs recognize remains unknown. The material sequenced was naive CD4+ T cells from blood. The receptors come from a man under 40 with type 1 diabetes.

Concerning this clone: Germline and junction disagree at one end, which may indicate a read error. The chain is built from TRBV4-3 and TRBJ2-6; D call uncertain. The CDR3 consists of 18 residues. CDR1 and CDR2 (germline): LGHNA, YSLEER. CDR3 bases: TGCGCCAGCAGCCAAGATACCCGCTACGGAACCATGGCCATCGTCCTGACTTTC. Translation: CASSQDTRYGTMAIVLTF.

This clone was seen a few times. The chain joins TRBV27 to TRBJ2-3; 12 bases are shared with TRBD2. The germline CDR1 and CDR2 sequences are MNHEY and SMNVEV (reference sequence). Trimming at V came to 6 bases and at J to 0 bases, leaving 1 base not matched to a gene. This CDR3 has 15 residues. The CDR3 region has the DNA TGTGCCAGCAGACTAGCGGGGGGTAGCACAGATACGCAGTATTTT. Amino acids: CASRLAGGSTDTQYF.